These 27 T cell receptor beta chains came from one sample sequenced in a study of cytomegalovirus exposure and HLA in healthy donors. PCR amplification relied on 60 Vbeta primers (plus 13 Jbeta primers). Using immunoSEQ multiplex PCR, the repertoire was profiled, and TCRdb retains in-frame clones only, with some absent. Seen here are some 140,000 clones, around 80% observed once, and the top ten hold 4.5% to 7%. The specimen was PBMCs. The receptors derive from a woman between 35 and 50 years old in good health and CMV-seropositive.

As to this clone: The sample has other DNA sequences that encode this CDR3 too. The chain is built from TRBV19 and TRBJ2-2, with no clear D. This CDR3 has 13 residues. Per germline, CDR1 LNHDA and CDR2 SQIVND (reference sequence). V dropped 2 bases and J dropped 4 bases, with 5 bases sitting between them. CDR3 residues: CASSISVTGELFF. CDR3 DNA sequence: TGTGCCAGTAGTATATCAGTCACCGGGGAGCTGTTTTTT.

The chain recombines TRBV10-3 with TRBJ1-1, with a tentative D call TRBD1 (6 bases). V was cut by 1 base and J by 6 bases, with 9 bases left in between. This CDR3 spans 13 amino acids. Germline V gene data show CDR1 as ENHRY and CDR2 as SYGVKD. The CDR3: CAISELRTAEAFF. The CDR3 DNA follows: TGTGCCATCAGTGAGTTGCGGACAGCTGAAGCTTTCTTT.

The rearrangement uses TRBV9 and TRBJ2-3, with D possibly being TRBD2 (6 bases). CDR1 and CDR2 from the germline V gene are SGDLS and YYNGEE. The V and J ends lost 3 bases and 0 bases respectively, with 14 bases between them. The CDR3 loop spans 16 amino acids. CDR3 amino acids: CASSAPPGASTDTQYF. The CDR3 coding sequence is TGTGCCAGCAGCGCCCCCCCGGGAGCTAGCACAGATACGCAGTATTTT.

This chain joins TRBV5-1 and TRBJ1-1; 8 bases are shared with TRBD1. This CDR3 contains 16 residues. Germline V lookup: CDR1 SGHRS, CDR2 YFSETQ. The J segment lost 0 bases and the V segment lost 0 bases, leaving 4 bases of the junction unmatched. CDR3 region: CASSLVAGGMNTEAFF. The CDR3 DNA reads as TGCGCCAGCAGCTTGGTGGCAGGGGGCATGAACACTGAAGCTTTCTTT.

This clone was seen only once. The chain uses TRBV28 and TRBJ2-3; no firm D call. The CDR3 runs to 13 residues. Trimming took 5 bases from V and 0 from J, leaving 6 bases between them. From germline, CDR1 is MDHEN and CDR2 SYDVKM. CDR3 region: CASSPGSTDTQYF. The CDR3, as DNA: TGTGCCAGCAGTCCCGGGAGCACAGATACGCAGTATTTT.

This sequence joins TRBV11-3 and TRBJ2-1; no definite D call. CDR1 and CDR2 (germline): SGHNT, YENEEA. Trimming took 3 bases from V and 5 from J, leaving 11 bases between them. The CDR3 length is 14 residues. The CDR3 bases are TGTGCCAGCAGCTTGTTTCGTTTCGACAATGAGCAGTTCTTC. As protein: CASSLFRFDNEQFF.

This chain joins TRBV2 and TRBJ2-7, with D possibly matching TRBD2 (6 bases). Germline values: CDR1 SNHLY, CDR2 FYNNEI. This CDR3 is 12 amino acids long. V was trimmed by 6 bases and J by 6 bases, leaving 12 bases between them. CDR3 DNA sequence: TGTGCCAGCAGCGGGAGAGGAGGCGAGCAGTACTTC. It encodes CASSGRGGEQYF.

This sequence joins TRBV16 and TRBJ1-2; TRBD1 matches at 8 bases. Germline CDR1 and CDR2: KGHSY and FQNENV. J was trimmed by 7 bases and V by 2 bases; bases with no gene match: 6. This CDR3 is 14 amino acids long. In DNA form, the CDR3 reads TGTGCCAGCAGCCAAGGGACAGGAGTATCTGGCTACACCTTC. Translated, it gives CASSQGTGVSGYTF.

The V call is TRBV7-8, the J call TRBJ2-7; D remains unclear. V shed 5 bases and J shed 4 bases, with 9 bases lying between them. Germline lookup yields CDR1 SGHVS and CDR2 FQNEAQ. The CDR3 sequence is 12 residues long. CDR3 in DNA: TGTGCCAGCAGCCCCCCCATTTACGAGCAGTACTTC. It codes for CASSPPIYEQYF.

The chain uses TRBV6-1 and TRBJ2-1, with TRBD1 matching 9 bases. The CDR3 has 14 amino acids. CDR1 is MNHNS, CDR2 SASEGT, per germline. V shed 4 bases, J shed 2 bases, and the junction held 0 bases outside the gene matches. In nucleotides, the CDR3 is TGTGCCAGCAGTGGGGACAGGGCCTACAATGAGCAGTTCTTC. Amino acids: CASSGDRAYNEQFF.

The chain combines TRBV19 with TRBJ1-4; D is unclear. V dropped 2 bases and J dropped 0 bases, with 16 bases sitting between them. Germline lookup yields CDR1 LNHDA and CDR2 SQIVND (reference sequence). This CDR3 is 18 amino acids long. In DNA form, the CDR3 reads TGTGCCAGTAGTATACGTGGGCTGCAAGGCGCAACTAATGAAAAACTGTTTTTT. Protein sequence: CASSIRGLQGATNEKLFF.

The rearrangement joins TRBV12-5 to TRBJ2-7; 14 bases are shared with TRBD2. This CDR3 spans 16 amino acids. Germline loops: CDR1 LGHNT, CDR2 FRNRAP. The CDR3 bases are TGTGCCGTTATCCTGCGGGGACTAGCGGGAGCAGGGGAGCAGTACTTC. Residues: CAVILRGLAGAGEQYF.

The chain recombines TRBV27 with TRBJ2-1, with TRBD2 matching over 8 bases. Germline V gene sequence: CDR1 MNHEY, CDR2 SMNVEV (reference sequence). CDR3 length: 17 residues. Trimming at V came to 5 bases and at J to 0 bases, leaving 9 bases not matched to a gene. CDR3: CASSPLIAGSSYNEQFF. CDR3 DNA: TGTGCCAGCAGTCCCCTTATAGCGGGAAGCTCCTACAATGAGCAGTTCTTC.

The CDR3 sequence is CASRDSGRAETQYF. Written as DNA, the CDR3 is TGTGCCAGCAGGGATAGCGGGAGGGCAGAGACCCAGTACTTC. The rearrangement joins TRBV6-6 to TRBJ2-5; 11 nucleotides agree with TRBD2. In germline, CDR1 is MNHNY, CDR2 SVGAGI (reference sequence). The CDR3 loop spans 14 amino acids. Trimming removed 6 bases from V and 4 bases from J; junction bases left unmatched: 4.

This clone has more than one count but fewer than ten. V usage is TRBV6-6 and J usage is TRBJ1-5, with TRBD1 matching over 10 bases. This CDR3 contains 15 residues. The V gene end was trimmed by 4 bases and the J gene end by 4 bases; junction bases not matched to a gene: 4. Germline V lookup: CDR1 MNHNY, CDR2 SVGAGI (reference sequence). CDR3 nucleotides: TGTGCCAGCAGTTTGCCGGGACAGGGGAATCAGCCCCAGCATTTT. Its translation is CASSLPGQGNQPQHF.

This rearrangement joins TRBV7-8 to TRBJ2-1; 9 bases are shared with TRBD2. The ends lost 5 bases at V and 10 bases at J; junction bases unmatched: 24. This CDR3 is 19 amino acids long. CDR1 and CDR2 from the germline V gene are SGHVS and FQNEAQ. DNA of the CDR3: TGTGCCAGCAGCCCAGCGCTGTCCAGCGGGAGGATCGTCTTCTTGGAGCAGTTCTTC. Translated: CASSPALSSGRIVFLEQFF.

The chain has TRBV18 and TRBJ2-5; D may be TRBD2 (5 bases). CDR1 and CDR2 (germline): KGHSH, LQKENI. Trimming took off 1 base at V and 2 bases at J, with 14 bases between the two ends. CDR3 length: 16 amino acids. The CDR3 sequence: CASSPLRSSQQETQYF. CDR3 coding DNA: TGTGCCAGCTCACCACTACGATCTAGCCAACAAGAGACCCAGTACTTC.

This clone occurred a few times. The chain carries TRBV28 and TRBJ2-1, with 12 bases aligning to TRBD2. The CDR3 length is 19 residues. V lost 0 bases, J lost 7 bases, and 13 bases stayed unmatched. The germline V gene has CDR1 MDHEN and CDR2 SYDVKM. The CDR3 here is CASSLWDLEGLAGYNEQFF. The CDR3 DNA reads as TGTGCCAGCAGTTTATGGGATTTGGAAGGACTAGCGGGATATAATGAGCAGTTCTTC.

The chain recombines TRBV19 with TRBJ2-2, with D perhaps matching TRBD1 (6 bases). Germline values: CDR1 LNHDA, CDR2 SQIVND (reference sequence). CDR3 size: 16 residues. V lost 7 bases and J lost 2, with 17 bases in between. The CDR3 here is CASTYRGKGNTGELFF. DNA of the CDR3: TGTGCCAGTACATATAGGGGGAAGGGTAACACCGGGGAGCTGTTTTTT.

As concerns this clone: The junction departs from germline at one end; a sequencing error may be responsible. The CDR3 nucleotides are TGTGCCAGCAGCTTATCTGGTGTTTTGCCGGACAGGAATGGTTTC. This sequence encodes CASSLSGVLPDRNGF. J is TRBJ1-2 and V is TRBV7-9, with TRBD1 matching over 7 bases. The germline CDR1 and CDR2 sequences are SEHNR and FQNEAQ (reference sequence). CDR3 size: 15 residues.

The rearrangement uses TRBV30 and TRBJ2-3; unclear D gene. The CDR3 sequence is 15 residues long. CDR1 is GTSNPN and CDR2 is SVGIG in the germline V gene (reference sequence). Trimming shortened V by 0 bases and J by 1 base, and 11 bases separated the two germline ends. The CDR3: CAWSVSGSGTDTQYF. As DNA, the CDR3 is TGTGCCTGGAGTGTCTCGGGTTCAGGCACAGATACGCAGTATTTT.

This clone was seen just once. The chain employs TRBV5-4 and TRBJ2-1; 13 bases are a match to TRBD2. The CDR3 has 17 amino acids. CDR1 and CDR2 from the germline V gene are SGHNT and YYREEE (reference sequence). The J segment lost 5 bases and the V segment lost 4 bases, leaving 9 bases of the junction unmatched. This chain's CDR3 is CASSPTSGRTRHNEQFF. The CDR3 region has the DNA TGTGCCAGCAGCCCGACTAGCGGGAGGACCAGACACAATGAGCAGTTCTTC.

The chain has TRBV7-9 and TRBJ2-1; a possible D gene is TRBD1 (5 bases). CDR3 length equals 15 residues. Trimming removed 5 bases from V and 0 bases from J, with 11 bases in between. Germline V lookup: CDR1 SEHNR, CDR2 FQNEAQ (reference sequence). CDR3 residues: CASSQQVGSYNEQFF. The DNA for the CDR3 is TGTGCCAGCAGCCAACAGGTGGGCTCCTACAATGAGCAGTTCTTC.

This clone was seen only a few times. The gene calls are TRBV19 and TRBJ2-3, with 7 bases lining up with TRBD2. V dropped 1 base and J dropped 6; count of bases not matched to a gene: 7. Germline V gene sequence: CDR1 LNHDA, CDR2 SQIVND (reference sequence). The CDR3 runs 15 residues. CDR3 in amino acids: CASSIVGGSPDTQYF. The CDR3 DNA reads as TGTGCCAGTAGTATAGTTGGCGGGAGTCCGGATACGCAGTATTTT.

The V gene is TRBV19, the J gene TRBJ1-5, with D perhaps TRBD1 (5 bases). With 7 bases removed from V and 0 bases from J, the gap between germline ends came to 13 bases. This CDR3 spans 15 amino acids. CDR1 is LNHDA, CDR2 SQIVND, per germline (reference sequence). As DNA, the CDR3 is TGTGCCAGTACCCGCTCGGGGGTTAGCAATCAGCCCCAGCATTTT. Encoded protein: CASTRSGVSNQPQHF.

The chain joins TRBV6-4 to TRBJ2-3; D is perhaps TRBD2 (6 bases). CDR3 length equals 15 residues. Germline V CDR1 and CDR2: MRHNA, SNTAGT. V gave up 5 bases and J gave up 6 bases, with 18 bases separating them. The chain's CDR3 is CASSINSGGVDTQYF. Written as DNA, the CDR3 is TGTGCCAGCAGTATAAATAGCGGAGGGGTGGATACGCAGTATTTT.

Regarding this clone: Within the sample, other DNA sequences also encode this same CDR3. The chain carries TRBV11-2 and TRBJ1-6; 8 bases are a match to TRBD1. Germline lookup yields CDR1 SGHAT and CDR2 FQNNGV. This CDR3 has 14 amino acids. Trimming took 5 bases from V and 10 from J; bases not matched to a gene: 7. Here the CDR3 reads CASSRTGRESPLHF. The DNA of the CDR3 is TGTGCCAGCAGCCGGACAGGGAGAGAATCACCCCTCCACTTT.